Below, one TCR beta chain is given with its context. Its antigen remains unidentified. The sample originates from a study of Ad26.COV2.S vaccination and SARS-CoV-2 variants. Study in general: Vaccine-arm donor from the placebo-controlled COV1001 Ad26.COV2.S trial. Dosing was one shot or two shots 56 days apart.

The treatment denotes: about 20 received Ad26.COV2.S at low or high dose, single or two shots; several received placebo; per-sample allocation not given. Each sample was drawn 63 days after the first injection (of vaccine or placebo). Wuhan-strain SARS-CoV-2 spike was expressed by the Ad26 vector that made up the vaccine. Germline V lookup: CDR1 ENHRY, CDR2 SYGVKD. CDR3 length equals 15 residues. The trim removed 6 bases at V and 4 bases at J, leaving 5 bases unmatched. Findings and caveats of the study: Across vaccine and placebo recipients, the breadth of non-spike TCRs was similar.

Libraries were prepared by immunoSEQ multiplex PCR; TCRdb keeps only in-frame clonotypes and omits some of them. The sample holds over 400,000 clones; 90% are singletons and the top ten take around 4.2%. This TCR derives from a person aged 18-65 years who received the Ad26.COV2.S COVID-19 vaccine or a placebo. This sample comprised peripheral blood, obtained in a trial of Ad26.COV2.S vaccine versus placebo. The chain joins TRBV10-3 to TRBJ2-3; 12 nucleotides match TRBD1. The CDR3 DNA reads as TGTGCCATCAGGAGGGACAGGGGGCACGCAGATACGCAGTATTTT. The encoded protein is CAIRRDRGHADTQYF.